The subject of this entry is one TCR beta chain. This sample was taken from a study of T cell changes during pregnancy in multiple sclerosis. V was clipped by 2 bases and J by 2 bases, with 6 bases between them. Germline assignment: CDR1 SGHAT and CDR2 FQNNGV. The CDR3 consists of 13 residues. TCRdb keeps only in-frame clones here, not all; method: immunoSEQ multiplex PCR. The table has fewer than 60,000 clones, 90% seen once; the top ten hold almost 6.5%. V usage is TRBV11-2 and J usage is TRBJ1-2, with unresolved D. Sample: peripheral blood, taken in the third trimester of pregnancy. The TCR comes from a female donor in good health, enrolled as a control in a pregnancy study. Here the CDR3 DNA reads TGTGCCAGCAGCTTACCAGGAAACTATGGCTACACCTTC. Its protein is CASSLPGNYGYTF.